Each of the 23 T cell receptor beta chains below was sequenced from the same sample in a study of shared T cell receptors in the human thymus. Data came from immunoSEQ multiplex PCR; TCRdb stores just in-frame clones and leaves some out. In the table there are around 730,000 clones, 75% to 90% of which are singletons. The sample also formed part of further work on human thymus T cells.

Sequencing input: thymocytes. These TCRs come from a girl less than two years old with a congenital heart defect.

V and J are TRBV6-5 and TRBJ2-7; 7 bases line up with TRBD1. The CDR3 is made up of 14 amino acids. Per the germline V gene, CDR1 is MNHEY and CDR2 is SVGAGI. With 6 bases clipped from V and 0 bases from J, the junction kept 5 bases outside the gene matches. The CDR3 loop reads CASRYGTASYEQYF. DNA of the CDR3: TGTGCCAGCAGGTACGGGACAGCCTCCTACGAGCAGTACTTC.

This clone was seen only a few times. The chain links TRBV6-1 to TRBJ2-3; possible D gene TRBD2, 5 bases. Germline V gene lookup returns CDR1 MNHNS and CDR2 SASEGT. Trimming shortened V by 3 bases and J by 6 bases, and 22 bases separated the two germline ends. The CDR3 sequence is 17 residues long. The CDR3: CASSDLGLAHRPDTQYF. The CDR3 coding sequence is TGTGCCAGCAGTGATCTTGGGCTAGCCCACCGCCCGGATACGCAGTATTTT.

This sequence joins TRBV7-2 and TRBJ1-2; D is perhaps TRBD1 (5 bases). Germline CDR1 reads SGHTA; CDR2 reads FQGNSA. Trimming stripped 5 bases from V and 0 bases from J, with 19 bases between. This CDR3 region has 17 residues. CDR3 DNA sequence: TGTGCCAGCAGCCCAAGCGGGGAAGGGGTAGCTAACTATGGCTACACCTTC. Protein: CASSPSGEGVANYGYTF.

The rearrangement joins TRBV5-1 to TRBJ1-6; maybe TRBD1 (6 bases). Trimming removed 4 bases from V and 8 bases from J, with 13 bases in between. CDR1 is SGHRS, CDR2 YFSETQ, per germline. The CDR3 covers 14 residues. The CDR3 DNA is TGCGCCAGCAGCCAGGACAGTAGCTATTCACCCCTCCACTTT. Translating it yields CASSQDSSYSPLHF.

V gene TRBV25-1 combines with J gene TRBJ1-3; D remains unclear. In germline, CDR1 is MGHDK, CDR2 SYGVNS. This CDR3 region has 15 residues. The V end lost 4 bases, the J end lost 4 bases, and 14 bases lay between the germline ends. The CDR3 is CASSGGTEVGNTIYF. CDR3 sequence (DNA): TGTGCCAGCAGTGGAGGAACGGAGGTCGGAAACACCATATATTTT.

The chain is built from TRBV5-1 and TRBJ2-3; D remains ambiguous. Germline V lookup: CDR1 SGHRS, CDR2 YFSETQ. The CDR3 has 14 residues. V lost 0 bases and J 3 bases, leaving 8 bases between the germline ends. CDR3 sequence reads: CASSLAKSTDTQYF. DNA of the CDR3: TGCGCCAGCAGCTTGGCCAAATCAACAGATACGCAGTATTTT.

The rearrangement links TRBV7-9 to TRBJ2-7; 9 bases fit TRBD2. The CDR3 is 14 residues long. Losses at the gene ends were 5 bases for V and 3 bases for J; bases not matched to a gene: 5. CDR1 is SEHNR and CDR2 is FQNEAQ in the germline V gene (reference sequence). The CDR3 here is CASSVGLALYEQYF. Written as DNA, the CDR3 is TGTGCCAGCAGCGTTGGACTAGCGCTCTACGAGCAGTACTTC.

The count of this clone is one. V usage is TRBV10-3 and J usage is TRBJ1-1; possible D gene TRBD1, 5 bases. The CDR3 runs to 12 residues. Germline V gene sequence: CDR1 ENHRY, CDR2 SYGVKD. V dropped 7 bases and J dropped 6 bases, with 12 bases sitting between them. CDR3 nucleotides: TGTGCCATCATTCCAGGGTCCCCTGAAGCTTTCTTT. Its protein is CAIIPGSPEAFF.

V and J are TRBV27 and TRBJ2-7, with TRBD1 identical over 10 bases. The CDR3 extends over 14 amino acids. Germline-derived CDR1 and CDR2 are MNHEY and SMNVEV (reference sequence). V trimming: 8 bases; J trimming: 3 bases; junction bases outside the gene matches: 7. The CDR3 here is CASHRDRGVYEQYF. CDR3 DNA sequence: TGTGCCAGCCACCGGGACAGGGGAGTCTACGAGCAGTACTTC.

The V call is TRBV4-3, the J call TRBJ1-2; D perhaps matches TRBD1 (5 bases). This CDR3 region has 16 residues. The V and J ends lost 4 bases and 4 bases respectively, with 19 bases between them. The V gene's germline CDR1 is LGHNA and CDR2 YSLEER. The CDR3 region has the DNA TGCGCCAGCAGCCCCGTAGGCGAAGGGGATAGCTATGGCTACACCTTC. It specifies CASSPVGEGDSYGYTF.

V gene TRBV25-1 combines with J gene TRBJ1-5; TRBD1 aligns across 7 bases. Unmatched junction bases numbered 2, after V lost 6 bases and J lost 3 bases. There are 13 residues in the CDR3. CDR1 is MGHDK and CDR2 is SYGVNS in the germline V gene. CDR3 in amino acids: CASRGQFNQPQHF. DNA for the CDR3: TGTGCCAGCAGGGGACAGTTCAATCAGCCCCAGCATTTT.

This chain uses TRBV6-1 with TRBJ2-2; 7 bases align to TRBD1. Trimming at V came to 6 bases and at J to 4 bases, leaving 8 bases not matched to a gene. The CDR3 loop spans 15 amino acids. The germline CDR1 and CDR2 sequences are MNHNS and SASEGT. The CDR3 region is CASSATSGGTGELFF. DNA of the CDR3: TGTGCCAGCAGCGCTACGTCAGGGGGCACCGGGGAGCTGTTTTTT.

This clone was seen once. The rearrangement links TRBV6-1 to TRBJ1-1; a possible D gene is TRBD1 (6 bases). Germline CDR1 MNHNS, CDR2 SASEGT. V was shortened by 2 bases and J by 1 base, with 17 bases between the two germline ends. The CDR3 contains 17 residues. DNA for the CDR3: TGTGCCAGCAGTGAATTAGGAACAGGGTTGTGGAACACTGAAGCTTTCTTT. Its protein product is CASSELGTGLWNTEAFF.

This rearrangement joins TRBV28 to TRBJ1-4, with D unclear. Germline V gives CDR1 MDHEN, CDR2 SYDVKM. The CDR3 is made up of 17 amino acids. The V and J ends lost 3 bases and 8 bases respectively, with 22 bases between them. CDR3 amino acids: CASSFHVSEGCCEKLFF. CDR3 bases: TGTGCCAGCAGTTTTCATGTGTCCGAGGGTTGCTGCGAAAAACTGTTTTTT.

The chain couples TRBV5-1 to TRBJ2-7; TRBD1 agrees at 12 bases. The V gene end was trimmed by 2 bases and the J gene end by 1 base; junction bases not matched to a gene: 7. The CDR3 has 17 residues. Germline V gives CDR1 SGHRS, CDR2 YFSETQ. The CDR3 DNA follows: TGCGCCAGCAGCTTCGGGACAGGGGGCACGTCTTCCTACGAGCAGTACTTC. Translating it yields CASSFGTGGTSSYEQYF.

The J gene is TRBJ1-1, the V gene TRBV5-6, with 8 bases fitting TRBD1. The length of the CDR3 is 16 residues. CDR1 is SGHDT, CDR2 YYEEEE, per germline. V lost 6 bases to trimming and J lost 0 bases; unmatched junction nucleotides: 10. CDR3 sequence reads: CASKEDREGVNTEAFF. The CDR3 DNA follows: TGTGCCAGCAAGGAGGACAGGGAGGGCGTGAACACTGAAGCTTTCTTT.

The genes are TRBV14 and TRBJ2-7; 9 bases fit TRBD1. Germline CDR1 is SGHDN and CDR2 is FVKESK. Germline trimming cut 0 bases from V and 0 bases from J; bases unmatched to any gene: 3. The CDR3 totals 16 residues. CDR3 region: CASSQETGGTSYEQYF. CDR3 in DNA: TGTGCCAGCAGCCAAGAGACAGGGGGGACCTCCTACGAGCAGTACTTC.

This chain uses TRBV27 with TRBJ1-6, with 10 bases identical to TRBD1. The CDR3 spans 17 residues. The ends lost 5 bases at V and 2 bases at J; junction bases unmatched: 6. The V gene's germline CDR1 is MNHEY and CDR2 SMNVEV (reference sequence). The CDR3 here is CASSTGTGETYNSPLHF. In nucleotides, the CDR3 is TGTGCCAGCAGTACCGGGACAGGGGAGACCTATAATTCACCCCTCCACTTT.

This chain uses TRBV10-3 with TRBJ1-2; 8 bases line up with TRBD1. The V and J ends lost 6 bases and 3 bases, in that order; junction bases with no gene match: 9. The CDR3 is 15 residues long. The germline V gene encodes CDR1 ENHRY and CDR2 SYGVKD. The DNA of the CDR3 is TGTGCCATCAGCGGGACAGGATGCGTCTACTATGGCTACACCTTC. This gives the protein CAISGTGCVYYGYTF.

The chain links TRBV2 to TRBJ2-3, with a weak D call TRBD1 (5 bases). Germline V lookup: CDR1 SNHLY, CDR2 FYNNEI. V gave up 0 bases and J gave up 1 base, with 14 bases separating them. The CDR3 covers 17 residues. CDR3 in DNA: TGTGCCAGCAGTGAAGCGCCGCAGGGCGAGGGCACAGATACGCAGTATTTT. It translates to CASSEAPQGEGTDTQYF.

The chain joins TRBV6-1 to TRBJ1-5; TRBD1 agrees at 7 bases. Germline CDR1 MNHNS, CDR2 SASEGT. J was trimmed by 2 bases and V by 6 bases; bases with no gene match: 13. The CDR3 is 17 amino acids. The CDR3 sequence: CASSENNRGWGNQPQHF. CDR3 DNA sequence: TGTGCCAGCAGCGAAAATAACAGGGGATGGGGCAATCAGCCCCAGCATTTT.

The chain uses TRBV25-1 and TRBJ1-1; D is perhaps TRBD1 (6 bases). Per the germline V gene, CDR1 is MGHDK and CDR2 is SYGVNS. The CDR3 is 16 amino acids. Trimming took off 4 bases at V and 1 base at J, with 16 bases between the two ends. Written as DNA, the CDR3 is TGTGCCAGCAGTGCCCATCTAAGGGACAAGAACACTGAAGCTTTCTTT. Translation: CASSAHLRDKNTEAFF.

This sequence joins TRBV27 and TRBJ1-4; no definite D call. Between the trimmed V and J ends, which lost 5 bases and 0 bases, there was a span of 13 bases. This CDR3 comprises 16 residues. The germline gives CDR1 MNHEY, CDR2 SMNVEV (reference sequence). For the CDR3, the DNA is TGTGCCAGCAGTCTCGCCATGGCCACAACTAATGAAAAACTGTTTTTT. This gives the protein CASSLAMATTNEKLFF.